Each of the 26 T cell receptor beta chains below was sequenced from the same sample in a study of cytomegalovirus exposure and HLA in healthy donors. PCR amplification relied on 60 Vbeta primers (plus 13 Jbeta primers). TCRdb's table, derived via immunoSEQ multiplex PCR, lists solely in-frame clones and lacks some. Of about 160,000 clones in the sample, roughly 82% were seen once. Sequences were obtained from PBMCs. Every receptor here comes from a man aged 50-60 years in good health and CMV-seropositive.

The chain carries TRBV5-6 and TRBJ2-1, with TRBD2 matching over 8 bases. CDR1 is SGHDT, CDR2 YYEEEE, per germline. The ends lost 1 base at V and 5 bases at J; junction bases unmatched: 5. The CDR3 covers 15 residues. The CDR3 loop is CASSLLGLVDNEQFF. The CDR3 region has the DNA TGTGCCAGCAGCTTGCTGGGACTAGTGGACAATGAGCAGTTCTTC.

The chain couples TRBV5-4 to TRBJ1-1; perhaps TRBD1 as D (6 bases). Germline CDR1 and CDR2: SGHNT and YYREEE (reference sequence). Trimming removed 0 bases at V and 3 bases at J, with 12 bases between. The CDR3 runs to 15 residues. The CDR3 protein is CASSLGNRVDTEAFF. The CDR3 DNA sequence: TGTGCCAGCAGCTTGGGGAACAGGGTAGACACTGAAGCTTTCTTT.

This sequence joins TRBV30 and TRBJ1-2; no clear D gene. V was clipped by 2 bases and J by 4 bases, with 11 bases between them. There are 13 residues in the CDR3. Germline CDR1 and CDR2: GTSNPN and SVGIG (reference sequence). Written as DNA, the CDR3 is TGTGCCTGGAGTCCGTCGAGGGCCTATGGCTACACCTTC. It is translated as CAWSPSRAYGYTF. Full variable domain (rest looked up from reference TRBV30 and TRBJ1-2): SQTIHQWPATLVQPVGSPLSLECTVEGTSNPNLYWYRQAAGRGLQLLFYSVGIGQISSEVPQNLSASRPQDRQFILSSKKLLLSDSGFYLCAWSPSRAYGYTFGSGTRLTVV.

The chain links TRBV29-1 to TRBJ2-1, with 7 bases fitting TRBD1. Germline CDR1 is SQVTM and CDR2 is ANQGSEA. The CDR3 spans 15 residues. J lost 2 bases, V lost 4 bases, and 8 bases had no gene match. The CDR3 DNA is TGCAGCGTTGGTTATTGGGACAGCACCTACAATGAGCAGTTCTTC. Amino acids: CSVGYWDSTYNEQFF.

The gene calls are TRBV27 and TRBJ2-3; 10 bases match TRBD1. With 1 base clipped from V and 1 base from J, the junction kept 5 bases outside the gene matches. The CDR3 extends over 17 amino acids. The germline gives CDR1 MNHEY, CDR2 SMNVEV (reference sequence). CDR3 in amino acids: CASSLWAGQGRTDTQYF. For the CDR3, the DNA is TGTGCCAGCAGTTTATGGGCGGGACAGGGGCGCACAGATACGCAGTATTTT.

This chain joins TRBV6-8 and TRBJ1-1, with unresolved D. This CDR3 is built from 11 residues. V was shortened by 7 bases and J by 2 bases, with 5 bases between the two germline ends. Germline CDR1 MNHGY, CDR2 SAAAGT. For the CDR3, the DNA is TGTGCCAGCACCTGTAACACTGAAGCTTTCTTT. As protein: CASTCNTEAFF.

V is TRBV4-3 and J is TRBJ1-4; 10 bases are a match to TRBD1. V lost 1 base to trimming and J lost 7 bases; unmatched junction nucleotides: 3. Per the germline V gene, CDR1 is LGHNA and CDR2 is YSLEER. This CDR3 contains 15 residues. CDR3 in DNA: TGCGCCAGCAGCCAAGGACAGGGGGCTGTTGAAAAACTGTTTTTT. Protein: CASSQGQGAVEKLFF.

The chain has TRBV9 and TRBJ1-3; D call uncertain. The CDR3 consists of 15 residues. Trimming left V 1 base short and J 0 bases short, with 8 bases between. Looked up from germline, CDR1 is SGDLS and CDR2 is YYNGEE. CDR3 bases: TGTGCCAGCAGCGTACACACCACCTCTGGAAACACCATATATTTT. Translated: CASSVHTTSGNTIYF.

The V and J genes are TRBV7-9 and TRBJ1-6; 9 bases fit TRBD1. Germline values: CDR1 SEHNR, CDR2 FQNEAQ (reference sequence). J lost 8 bases, V lost 5 bases, and 13 bases had no gene match. The CDR3 extends over 17 amino acids. The CDR3 nucleotides are TGTGCCAGCAGCCGCAACAGGGGGCTCGGAGTGGATTCACCCCTCCACTTT. Translation gives CASSRNRGLGVDSPLHF.

The chain uses TRBV7-9 and TRBJ2-4, with 7 bases aligning to TRBD2. Losses at the gene ends were 5 bases for V and 15 bases for J; bases not matched to a gene: 10. CDR1 and CDR2 from the germline V gene are SEHNR and FQNEAQ (reference sequence). CDR3 size: 12 residues. The DNA for the CDR3 is TGTGCCAGCAGCGGGACTATTAAGTGTCTGTACTTC. This sequence encodes CASSGTIKCLYF.

The CDR3 protein is CSVVAGGPYEQYF. CDR3 nucleotide sequence: TGCAGCGTTGTAGCGGGGGGCCCCTACGAGCAGTACTTC. The rearrangement links TRBV29-1 to TRBJ2-7; 10 bases fit TRBD2. After removal of 4 bases from V and 2 bases from J, the junction contained 2 bases not matched to a gene. The CDR3 is made up of 13 amino acids. In germline, CDR1 is SQVTM, CDR2 ANQGSEA.

V and J are TRBV5-1 and TRBJ2-3, with D tentatively TRBD1 (6 bases). With 4 bases removed from V and 0 bases from J, the gap between germline ends came to 24 bases. This CDR3 comprises 19 residues. Germline CDR1 and CDR2: SGHRS and YFSETQ. CDR3 amino acids: CASSPIGGQRITSTDTQYF. Written as DNA, the CDR3 is TGCGCCAGCAGCCCTATAGGGGGACAAAGGATCACTAGCACAGATACGCAGTATTTT.

In regard to this clone: A read error may produce the germline difference seen at one junction end. The chain's CDR3 is CASSYRVADTKNSQYF. As DNA, the CDR3 is TGTGCCAGCAGTTACCGCGTAGCGGATACCAAAAACAGTCAGTACTTC. The chain links TRBV6-6 to TRBJ2-4, with D possibly TRBD2 on 6 matching bases. Germline loops: CDR1 MNHNY, CDR2 SVGAGI (reference sequence). The CDR3 length is 16 residues.

This rearrangement joins TRBV30 to TRBJ2-2; 7 bases agree with TRBD1. Germline V gene data show CDR1 as GTSNPN and CDR2 as SVGIG (reference sequence). With V trimmed by 0 bases and J by 2 bases, 9 bases remained unmatched. The CDR3 has 17 residues. CDR3 loop: CAWSVRRGLRNTGELFF. In DNA, the CDR3 is TGTGCCTGGAGTGTACGAAGGGGGCTGAGAAACACCGGGGAGCTGTTTTTT.

As concerns this clone: An end of the junction differs from the germline gene, which may be a read error. The rearrangement uses TRBV4-3 and TRBJ2-7; no firm D call. The CDR3 runs to 15 residues. Germline assignment: CDR1 LGHNA and CDR2 YSLEER. The CDR3 loop reads CASGQGLTPTYEQYF. In DNA form, the CDR3 reads TGCGCCAGCGGCCAAGGCTTGACTCCTACCTACGAGCAGTACTTC.

V gene TRBV7-9 combines with J gene TRBJ2-2; 7 bases agree with TRBD1. V lost 5 bases to trimming and J lost 0 bases; unmatched junction nucleotides: 6. Germline loops: CDR1 SEHNR, CDR2 FQNEAQ (reference sequence). This CDR3 has 16 amino acids. CDR3: CASSRTGTANTGELFF. The DNA for the CDR3 is TGTGCCAGCAGCAGGACCGGGACAGCGAACACCGGGGAGCTGTTTTTT.

The CDR3 DNA sequence: TGTGCCAGCAGCTTAGGGACAGTAAATCAGCCCCAGCATTTT. This gives the protein CASSLGTVNQPQHF. The rearrangement uses TRBV11-3 and TRBJ1-5, with D possibly matching TRBD1 (6 bases). V was trimmed by 1 base and J by 4 bases, leaving 8 bases between them. Per the germline V gene, CDR1 is SGHNT and CDR2 is YENEEA. The CDR3 runs to 14 residues. Full variable domain (missing parts from reference TRBV11-3 and TRBJ1-5): EAGVVQSPRYKIIEKKQPVAFWCNPISGHNTLYWYLQNLGQGPELLIRYENEEAVDDSQLPKDRFSAERLKGVDSTLKIQPAELGDSAVYLCASSLGTVNQPQHFGDGTRLSIL.

CDR3 in DNA: TGTGCCAGCAGCTTACCAGGGCGCACTGAAGCTTTCTTT. Protein sequence: CASSLPGRTEAFF. The rearrangement links TRBV11-2 to TRBJ1-1; weak D call: TRBD1 (5 bases). Looked up from germline, CDR1 is SGHAT and CDR2 is FQNNGV. The CDR3 totals 13 residues. The V end was cut by 2 bases, the J end by 4 bases, with 8 bases between.

The chain joins TRBV15 to TRBJ2-7, with D possibly matching TRBD1 (5 bases). CDR1 and CDR2 from the germline V gene are LNHNV and YYDKDF (reference sequence). The ends were cut back, 1 base at V and 0 bases at J, with 13 bases in the middle. The CDR3 runs 16 residues. In nucleotides, the CDR3 is TGTGCCACCAGCAGAGGACAGCAACTTAGCTCCTACGAGCAGTACTTC. Its protein product is CATSRGQQLSSYEQYF.

V is TRBV29-1 and J is TRBJ2-3; 9 nucleotides line up with TRBD2. The trim removed 3 bases at V and 0 bases at J, leaving 4 bases unmatched. Germline loops: CDR1 SQVTM, CDR2 ANQGSEA. This CDR3 has 15 amino acids. For the CDR3, the DNA is TGCAGCGTTGATCCTAGCGGGGCGAGCACAGATACGCAGTATTTT. The encoded protein is CSVDPSGASTDTQYF.

This clone was detected only once. The rearrangement links TRBV30 to TRBJ2-7; no reliable D call. Germline V gene lookup returns CDR1 GTSNPN and CDR2 SVGIG (reference sequence). This CDR3 has 14 residues. V was pared by 1 base and J by 0 bases, with 10 bases between. The CDR3 DNA reads as TGTGCCTGGAGTGGAGGTGACCTCTCCTACGAGCAGTACTTC. The encoded protein is CAWSGGDLSYEQYF.

The chain employs TRBV10-3 and TRBJ1-6, with a possible D match to TRBD1 (6 bases). The CDR3 runs 15 residues. V was cut by 6 bases and J by 6 bases, with 15 bases left in between. Germline assignment: CDR1 ENHRY and CDR2 SYGVKD. The CDR3 sequence is CAIRQGGSGNSPLHF. The CDR3 DNA follows: TGTGCCATCAGACAGGGAGGGTCCGGTAATTCACCCCTCCACTTT.

The table lists this clone with many counts. V is TRBV30 and J is TRBJ1-1, with a weak D call TRBD1 (5 bases). CDR1 is GTSNPN, CDR2 SVGIG, per germline (reference sequence). V lost 5 bases and J 2 bases, leaving 9 bases between the germline ends. The CDR3 has 12 amino acids. In DNA, the CDR3 is TGTGCCTGGGGACACTCCAACACTGAAGCTTTCTTT. It translates to CAWGHSNTEAFF.

In its sample, this clone was seen once. One end of the junction fails to match germline, which may point to a read error. This chain uses TRBV7-9 with TRBJ1-3; no reliable D call. This CDR3 region has 14 residues. Germline values: CDR1 SEHNR, CDR2 FQNEAQ (reference sequence). DNA of the CDR3: TGTTCCAGCAGCTTATCAGGATCTGGAAACACCATATATTTT. Translation: CSSSLSGSGNTIYF. Full variable domain (remainder filled in from reference TRBV7-9 and TRBJ1-3): DTGVSQNPRHKITKRGQNVTFRCDPISEHNRLYWYRQTLGQGPEFLTYFQNEAQLEKSRLLSDRFSAERPKGSFSTLEIQRTEQGDSAMYLCSSSLSGSGNTIYFGEGSWLTVV.

The V gene is TRBV18, the J gene TRBJ2-7; 11 positions agree with TRBD1. Unmatched junction bases numbered 9, after V lost 1 base and J lost 4 bases. This CDR3 region has 17 residues. Per germline, CDR1 KGHSH and CDR2 LQKENI. Here the CDR3 DNA reads TGTGCCAGCTCACCACTTATCACCGGGACAGGGGGTTACGAGCAGTACTTC. Residues: CASSPLITGTGGYEQYF. The complete variable domain, with remaining parts taken from reference TRBV18 and TRBJ2-7, reads NAGVMQNPRHLVRRRGQEARLRCSPMKGHSHVYWYRQLPEEGLKFMVYLQKENIIDESGMPKERFSAEFPKEGPSILRIQQVVRGDSAAYFCASSPLITGTGGYEQYFGPGTRLTVT.

The gene calls are TRBV30 and TRBJ1-3; 8 nucleotides line up with TRBD1. Germline CDR1 reads GTSNPN; CDR2 reads SVGIG (reference sequence). The CDR3 length is 15 residues. V gave up 4 bases and J gave up 0 bases; unmatched junction bases: 5. CDR3 DNA sequence: TGTGCCTGGACCAGGGGGCTAGGCTCTGGAAACACCATATATTTT. Its protein is CAWTRGLGSGNTIYF.